Listed below are T cell receptor beta chains from one sample, sequenced in a study of Graves' ophthalmopathy and Graves' hyperthyroidism. TCRdb redid the calling of the multiplex PCR reads with MiXCR, one entry per CDR3 protein. This sample has approximately 210,000 distinct CDR3 sequences, with over 25% found just once. Sequencing input: peripheral blood. These receptors all stem from a man between 50 and 59 years old with Graves' ophthalmopathy. Both conserved end residues are part of each CDR3. Fields, in order: V gene, clone size, D gene, J gene, CDR3 DNA, CDR3 protein. D genes are given only for firm matches. Size is omitted from some rows. Given values are once, few, many or a class for expanded clones.

TRBV11-1	NA	TRBD2	TRBJ2-7	TGTGCCAGCACCGTTGGGGCCGGGACTAGCTCCTACGAGCAGTACTTC	CASTVGAGTSSYEQYF
TRBV6-1	many	NA	TRBJ2-7	TGTGCCAGCAGTGTCCATTTATCGGGGCGATACGAGCAGTACTTC	CASSVHLSGRYEQYF
TRBV6-1	many	NA	TRBJ1-1	TGTGCCAGCAGTGAAGCCGTGGACTCGTTCACTGAAGCTTTCTTT	CASSEAVDSFTEAFF
TRBV6-2/TRBV6-3	many	NA	TRBJ2-7	TGTGCCAGCAGTTTTGGACAGAACTACGAGCAGTACTTC	CASSFGQNYEQYF
TRBV6-1	NA	NA	TRBJ1-1	TGTGCCAGCACCAAGGGGCTTAAAGCTTTCTTT	CASTKGLKAFF
TRBV29-1	many	NA	TRBJ2-5	TGCAGCGTTGAAACCCGCGGTCCGGGGGAGACCCAGTACTTC	CSVETRGPGETQYF
TRBV20-1	many	NA	TRBJ2-7	TGCAGTGCCCCGCGGGCAGGTGGGGACGAGCAGTACTTC	CSAPRAGGDEQYF
TRBV6-1	many	NA	TRBJ2-3	TGTGCCAGCAGTGAAGACGGGAGTCAGGATACGCAGTATTTT	CASSEDGSQDTQYF
TRBV7-2	many	NA	TRBJ1-2	TGTGCCAGCAGCTACCTCCTGACAGGCTCAAACTATGGCCACACCTTC	CASSYLLTGSNYGHTF
TRBV7-8	many	TRBD2	TRBJ2-2	TGTGCCAGCAGCTATCGGGAGGCGAACACCGGGGAGCTGTTTTTT	CASSYREANTGELFF
TRBV7-8	many	NA	TRBJ2-6	TGTGCCAGCAGCTTCCGGGGTTCAGACTCTGGGGCCAACGTCCTGACCTTC	CASSFRGSDSGANVLTF
TRBV11-1	NA	NA	TRBJ1-1	TGTGCCAGCAGCTTAGCAGGGTTGTCTGAAGCTTTCTTT	CASSLAGLSEAFF
TRBV15	few	NA	TRBJ2-7	TGTGCCACCAGCAGAGAAGGCGATGAGCAGTACTTC	CATSREGDEQYF
TRBV2	many	NA	TRBJ2-3	TGTGCCAGCAGGGGCACAGATACGCAGTATTTT	CASRGTDTQYF
TRBV2	many	TRBD1	TRBJ2-6	TGTGCCAGCAGCGCCACCGGGACAGGGGGGGCCGGGGCCAACGTCCTGACTTTC	CASSATGTGGAGANVLTF
TRBV19	many	NA	TRBJ2-1	TGTGCCAGTAGTAAGCTATTCAACAATGAGCAGTTCTTC	CASSKLFNNEQFF
TRBV19	many	TRBD1	TRBJ1-1	TGTGCCAGTAGTACAACACCGACAGGGGCGAACACTGAAGCTTTCTTT	CASSTTPTGANTEAFF
TRBV29-1	NA	NA	TRBJ1-1	TGCAGCGCTGCGAACACTGAAGCTTTCTTT	CSAANTEAFF
TRBV5-6	many	NA	TRBJ1-6	TGTGCCAGCAGGGCCCGCGCCTCTAATTCACCCCTCCACTTT	CASRARASNSPLHF
TRBV10-3	NA	TRBD1	TRBJ1-1	TGTGCCATCAGTGAGTCAGACAGGGGTGGCACTGAAGCTTTCTTT	CAISESDRGGTEAFF
TRBV6-1	many	NA	TRBJ2-7	TGTGCCGCGGGCAGGGAGAACTACGAGCAGTACTTC	CAAGRENYEQYF
TRBV6-2/TRBV6-3	NA	TRBD2	TRBJ2-4	TGTACCAGCAGTAAAACTAGCGGGACGGCCAAAAACATTCAGTACTTC	CTSSKTSGTAKNIQYF
TRBV12-3/TRBV12-4	NA	TRBD1	TRBJ1-5	TGTGCCAGCAGTCCGGGACAGGGGGCGCCGAATCAGCCCCAGCATTTT	CASSPGQGAPNQPQHF
TRBV29-1	many	NA	TRBJ2-7	TGCAGCGTTGAAGATAAGGAGACAGAGACCTACGAGCAGTACTTC	CSVEDKETETYEQYF
TRBV10-3	NA	NA	TRBJ1-1	TGTGCCAGCACCCCTCTGACTGAAGCTTTCTTT	CASTPLTEAFF
TRBV12-3/TRBV12-4	NA	NA	TRBJ1-5	TGTGCCAGCAGTTCCGACACCAGCAATCAGCCCCAGCATTTT	CASSSDTSNQPQHF
TRBV6-5	many	NA	TRBJ2-7	TGTGCCAGCAGGCAAACAGGGAGTCAAGCCTACGAGCAGTACTTC	CASRQTGSQAYEQYF
TRBV28	many	NA	TRBJ2-7	TGTGCCAGCAGTACCGGGCCGATTTTCTACGAGCAGTACTTC	CASSTGPIFYEQYF